This T cell receptor beta chain was obtained from a study of blood T cells in healthy people across ages. With a J-beta primer mix and a sample-barcoded 5' primer, a second PCR ran roughly 7 to 11 cycles. TCRdb ran MiXCR on the 5' RACE reads and lists one entry per CDR3 protein. Of about 800,000 distinct CDR3 sequences listed, roughly 25% are singletons. Germline V gene data show CDR1 as SGHAT and CDR2 as FQDESV (reference sequence). V lost 6 bases and J 4 bases, leaving 15 bases between the germline ends. This CDR3 is built from 14 residues. In addition, the sample was reused for a study of T cells of mothers and their children.

The chain recombines TRBV11-1 with TRBJ2-5; tentative D call: TRBD1 (5 bases). Sequenced input: blood. The sequence derives from a boy younger than 18 in good health. CDR3 coding DNA: TGTGCCAGCAGACTTGGGGCAGGGCCAGAGACCCAGTACTTC. Translating gives CASRLGAGPETQYF.